This TCR beta chain originates from a study of response to subunit inactivated influenza vaccine. Whole-study findings and limits: Each seasonal influenza vaccination recruits few new T cells, the authors suggested.

This clonotype was detected many times. As yet, its antigen is unknown. TCRdb processed the RT-PCR reads anew with MiXCR; each CDR3 protein has one entry. The repertoire holds 490,000 or so distinct CDR3 sequences, with approximately 7.6% as singletons. Trimming at V came to 1 base and at J to 4 bases, leaving 11 bases not matched to a gene. CDR1 is SEHNR, CDR2 FQNEAQ, per germline (reference sequence). The CDR3 spans 17 residues. Sequenced material: PBMCs from blood, taken 23 months after vaccination. The source is a man between 50 and 70 years old who received an inactivated influenza vaccine. The chain is built from TRBV7-9 and TRBJ2-3, with TRBD2 identical over 7 bases. The chain's CDR3 is CASSLGPSGLKADTQYF. The CDR3 bases are TGTGCCAGCAGCTTAGGCCCTAGCGGCCTAAAGGCAGATACGCAGTATTTT.